This T cell receptor (beta chain) stems from a study of CD8 T cells in ankylosing spondylitis. On this clonotype: Its antigen is unknown.

TCRdb reprocessed the 5' RACE reads with MiXCR, giving one entry per CDR3 protein. The sample consists of over 95,000 distinct CDR3 sequences, about 8.6% of them appearing once. Study outcomes and limitations: Significant enrichment of disease-linked clones was reportedly seen in matched ankylosing spondylitis synovial fluid. Disease-linked clones were found to be CD8+ and relatively rare in peripheral blood.

This CDR3 contains 16 residues. Germline loops: CDR1 SGHVS, CDR2 FNYEAQ. V trimming: 5 bases; J trimming: 5 bases; junction bases outside the gene matches: 14. This sequence joins TRBV7-6 and TRBJ2-7; TRBD2 aligns across 8 bases. The origin of this receptor is a male donor with ankylosing spondylitis or in good health (not recorded which). Sequences were obtained from blood, either unsorted or a sorted T cell fraction (not recorded which). CDR3 amino acids: CASSPRGSGTPHEQYF. The CDR3 coding sequence is TGTGCCAGCAGCCCGCGGGGTAGCGGGACCCCTCACGAGCAGTACTTC.